This T cell receptor (beta chain) was recorded in a study of blood T cell repertoires in COVID-19. V lost 5 bases and J 4 bases, leaving 15 bases between the germline ends. CDR1 SGHVS and CDR2 FQNEAQ come from the germline V gene. The CDR3 extends over 14 amino acids. Authors' processing steps: Estimated nucleated cell counts came from reference gene primer amplification. Clones were read by immunoSEQ multiplex PCR, and TCRdb kept only the in-frame ones, dropping some. V and J calls and clone size are those listed in that table; D and trimming were worked out from the DNA. Of over 70,000 clones listed, around 90% are singletons.

The chain combines TRBV7-8 with TRBJ2-7, with a weak D call TRBD1 (6 bases). Sequences were obtained from peripheral blood. The sequence was obtained from a woman aged 80 or older with active or convalescent COVID-19. Written as DNA, the CDR3 is TGTGCCAGCAGCCTTACAGGGAGTCTTTACGAGCAGTACTTC. Translated, it gives CASSLTGSLYEQYF.